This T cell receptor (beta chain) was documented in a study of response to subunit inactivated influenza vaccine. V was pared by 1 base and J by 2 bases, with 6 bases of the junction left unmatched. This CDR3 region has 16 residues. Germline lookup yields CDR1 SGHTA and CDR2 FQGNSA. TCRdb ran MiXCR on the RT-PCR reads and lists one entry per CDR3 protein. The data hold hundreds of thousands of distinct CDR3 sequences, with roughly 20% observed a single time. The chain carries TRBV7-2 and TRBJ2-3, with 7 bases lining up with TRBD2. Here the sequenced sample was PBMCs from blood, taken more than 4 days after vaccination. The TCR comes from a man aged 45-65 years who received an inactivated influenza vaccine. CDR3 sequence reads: CASSLVPSGLTDTQYF. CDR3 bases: TGTGCCAGCAGCTTAGTCCCTAGCGGCCTCACAGATACGCAGTATTTT. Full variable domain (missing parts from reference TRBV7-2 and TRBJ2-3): GAGVSQSPSNKVTEKGKDVELRCDPISGHTALYWYRQSLGQGLEFLIYFQGNSAPDKSGLPSDRFSAERTGGSVSTLTIQRTQQEDSAVYLCASSLVPSGLTDTQYFGPGTRLTVL.